A single sample is the source of the 8 T cell receptor beta chains below, sequenced in a study of CXCR3-negative and CXCR3-positive naive CD8 T cells. Each TRB cDNA library was prepared by 5' RACE (with UMI labels). From the 5' RACE reads, TCRdb lists one entry per CDR3 protein and no DNA. The clone table shows approximately 74,000 distinct CDR3 sequences, with the ten largest holding 1.5% to 2%. What was sequenced was naive CXCR3- CD8+ T cells from blood. Subset noted: CD45RO-CCR7+CD27+CD95- naive CD8+ T cells lacking CXCR3 (TNR3-). These receptors all come from a human donor in good health. Some clones in this sample may be carry-over from other donors' samples.

CDR3 sequence: CASSLRDWSYEQYF. The chain employs TRBV4-1 and TRBJ2-7; the D call from TCRdb, TRBD2, cannot be confirmed without DNA. The CDR3 extends over 14 amino acids. The germline V gene encodes CDR1 MGHRA and CDR2 YSYEKL.

The CDR3 sequence is CASSPTESSYNEQFF. The gene calls are TRBV12-3 or TRBV12-4 and TRBJ2-1. The CDR3 contains 15 residues.

The rearrangement joins TRBV29-1 to TRBJ2-1; TCRdb gives TRBD2 as the D gene, but with no DNA this cannot be confirmed. The CDR3 is 14 residues long. Germline V gene lookup returns CDR1 SQVTM and CDR2 ANQGSEA. CDR3 protein: CSVPLGRGYNEQFF.

The V and J genes are TRBV20-1 and TRBJ2-7; TCRdb's D call of TRBD2 is untestable without DNA. This CDR3 comprises 15 residues. Per the germline V gene, CDR1 is DFQATT and CDR2 is SNEGSKA (reference sequence). The CDR3 loop is CSASTLTSGDHEQYF.

This chain joins TRBV7-6 and TRBJ2-4; the TCRdb D gene call, TRBD2, has no DNA to confirm it. The V gene's germline CDR1 is SGHVS and CDR2 FNYEAQ. The CDR3 totals 17 residues. The CDR3 region is CASSLVEGFPAKNIQYF.

The gene calls are TRBV7-9 and TRBJ2-5. This CDR3 has 13 residues. The germline CDR1 and CDR2 sequences are SEHNR and FQNEAQ (reference sequence). The CDR3 loop reads CASSPGYQETQYF.

This chain links TRBV20-1 with TRBJ2-5; TCRdb designates TRBD2, a call that cannot be tested without DNA. Per the germline V gene, CDR1 is DFQATT and CDR2 is SNEGSKA (reference sequence). The CDR3 contains 17 residues. The CDR3 region is CSARDLSGFGTGETQYF.

The chain joins TRBV28 to TRBJ1-5; the D call of TRBD1 rests on TCRdb alone, since no DNA is present to check it. The CDR3 is 15 amino acids. Looked up from germline, CDR1 is MDHEN and CDR2 is SYDVKM. The CDR3 sequence: CASEGYRDRAQPQHF.